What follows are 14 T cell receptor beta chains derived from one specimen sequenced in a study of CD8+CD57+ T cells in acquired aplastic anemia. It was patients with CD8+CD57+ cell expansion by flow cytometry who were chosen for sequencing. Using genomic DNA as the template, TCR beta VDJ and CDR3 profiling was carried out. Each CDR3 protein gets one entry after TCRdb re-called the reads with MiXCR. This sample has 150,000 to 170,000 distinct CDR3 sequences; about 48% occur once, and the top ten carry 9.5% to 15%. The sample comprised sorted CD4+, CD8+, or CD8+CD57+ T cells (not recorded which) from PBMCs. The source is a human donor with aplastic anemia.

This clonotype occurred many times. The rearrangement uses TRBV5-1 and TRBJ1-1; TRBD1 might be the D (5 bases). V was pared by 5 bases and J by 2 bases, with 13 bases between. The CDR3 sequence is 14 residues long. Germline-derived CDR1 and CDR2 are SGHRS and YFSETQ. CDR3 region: CASRYRKTNTEAFF. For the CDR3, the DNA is TGCGCCAGCAGATACAGGAAAACCAACACTGAAGCTTTCTTT. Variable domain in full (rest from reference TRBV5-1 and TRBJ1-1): KAGVTQTPRYLIKTRGQQVTLSCSPISGHRSVSWYQQTPGQGLQFLFEYFSETQRNKGNFPGRFSGRQFSNSRSEMNVSTLELGDSALYLCASRYRKTNTEAFFGQGTRLTVV.

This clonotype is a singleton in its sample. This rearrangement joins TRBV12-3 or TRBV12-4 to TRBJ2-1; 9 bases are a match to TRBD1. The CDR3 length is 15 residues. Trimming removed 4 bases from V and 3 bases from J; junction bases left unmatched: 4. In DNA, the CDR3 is TGTGCCAGCAGTTCTGTGGACAGGGGCTACAATGAGCAGTTCTTC. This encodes CASSSVDRGYNEQFF.

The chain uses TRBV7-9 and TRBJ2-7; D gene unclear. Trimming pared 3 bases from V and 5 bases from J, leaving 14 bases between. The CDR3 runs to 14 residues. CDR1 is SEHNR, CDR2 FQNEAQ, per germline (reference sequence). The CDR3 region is CASSFEGKLHEQYF. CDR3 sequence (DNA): TGTGCCAGCAGCTTCGAAGGGAAGCTTCACGAGCAGTACTTC. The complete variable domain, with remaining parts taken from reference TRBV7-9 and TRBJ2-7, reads DTGVSQNPRHKITKRGQNVTFRCDPISEHNRLYWYRQTLGQGPEFLTYFQNEAQLEKSRLLSDRFSAERPKGSFSTLEIQRTEQGDSAMYLCASSFEGKLHEQYFGPGTRLTVT.

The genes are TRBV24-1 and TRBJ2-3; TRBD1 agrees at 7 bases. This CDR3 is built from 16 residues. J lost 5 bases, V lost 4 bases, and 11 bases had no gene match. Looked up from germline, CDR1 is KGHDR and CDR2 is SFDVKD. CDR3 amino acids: CATSDPRQGSGDTQYF. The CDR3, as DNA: TGTGCCACCAGTGACCCAAGACAGGGTTCGGGAGATACGCAGTATTTT.

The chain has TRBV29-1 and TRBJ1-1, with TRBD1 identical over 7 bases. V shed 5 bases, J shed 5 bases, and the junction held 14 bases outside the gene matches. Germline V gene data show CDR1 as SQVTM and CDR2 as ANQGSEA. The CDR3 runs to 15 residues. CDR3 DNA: TGCAGCGTTCCTCGGGACAGCCGCCTGCGGACTGAAGCTTTCTTT. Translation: CSVPRDSRLRTEAFF.

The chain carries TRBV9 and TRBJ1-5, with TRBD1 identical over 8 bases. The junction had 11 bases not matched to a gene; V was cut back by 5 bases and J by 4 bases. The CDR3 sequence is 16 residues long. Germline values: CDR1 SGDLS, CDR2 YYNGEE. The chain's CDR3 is CASSPRDRRGNQPQHF. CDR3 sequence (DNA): TGTGCCAGCAGTCCCCGGGACAGGCGAGGGAATCAGCCCCAGCATTTT.

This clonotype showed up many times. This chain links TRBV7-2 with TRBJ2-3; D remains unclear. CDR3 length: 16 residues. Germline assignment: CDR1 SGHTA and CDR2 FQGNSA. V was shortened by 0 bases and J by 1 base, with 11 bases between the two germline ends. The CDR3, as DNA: TGTGCCAGCAGCTTAGCGCTTGGCGGTGGCACAGATACGCAGTATTTT. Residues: CASSLALGGGTDTQYF. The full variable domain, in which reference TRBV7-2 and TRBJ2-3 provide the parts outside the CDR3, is GAGVSQSPSNKVTEKGKDVELRCDPISGHTALYWYRQSLGQGLEFLIYFQGNSAPDKSGLPSDRFSAERTGGSVSTLTIQRTQQEDSAVYLCASSLALGGGTDTQYFGPGTRLTVL.

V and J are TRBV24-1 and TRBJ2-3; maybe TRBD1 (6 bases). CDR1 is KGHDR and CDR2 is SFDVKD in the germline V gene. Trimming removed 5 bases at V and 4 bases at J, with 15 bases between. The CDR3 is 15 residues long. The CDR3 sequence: CATSGVQGNADTQYF. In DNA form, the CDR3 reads TGTGCCACCAGTGGCGTACAGGGTAACGCAGATACGCAGTATTTT.

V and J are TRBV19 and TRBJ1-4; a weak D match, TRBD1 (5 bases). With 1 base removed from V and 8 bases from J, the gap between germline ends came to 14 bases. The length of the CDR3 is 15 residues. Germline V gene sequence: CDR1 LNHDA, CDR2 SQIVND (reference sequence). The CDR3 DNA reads TGTGCCAGTAGTATAGGGGGGTCAGGCGTCGAAAAACTGTTTTTT. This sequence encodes CASSIGGSGVEKLFF.

CDR3 DNA: TGTGCCAGCAGCGGTAGCGGGTACTACGAGCAGTACTTC. Residues: CASSGSGYYEQYF. The chain has TRBV7-8 and TRBJ2-7; TRBD2 agrees at 7 bases. The CDR3 runs to 13 residues. Per germline, CDR1 SGHVS and CDR2 FQNEAQ. V lost 5 bases, J lost 3 bases, and 4 bases stayed unmatched. Filled out from reference TRBV7-8 and TRBJ2-7, the complete variable domain reads GAGVSQSPRYKVAKRGQDVALRCDPISGHVSLFWYQQALGQGPEFLTYFQNEAQLDKSGLPSDRFFAERPEGSVSTLKIQRTQQEDSAVYLCASSGSGYYEQYFGPGTRLTVT.

CDR3 bases: TGTGCCAGCAGCACTCGGACAGGGTCCGGGGAGCTGTTTTTT. As protein: CASSTRTGSGELFF. The V call is TRBV11-3, the J call TRBJ2-2, with TRBD1 matching 8 bases. Germline V gene data show CDR1 as SGHNT and CDR2 as YENEEA. V shed 5 bases, J shed 6 bases, and the junction held 5 bases outside the gene matches. The CDR3 has 14 amino acids. Using reference TRBV11-3 and TRBJ2-2 for the parts outside the CDR3, the full variable domain is EAGVVQSPRYKIIEKKQPVAFWCNPISGHNTLYWYLQNLGQGPELLIRYENEEAVDDSQLPKDRFSAERLKGVDSTLKIQPAELGDSAVYLCASSTRTGSGELFFGEGSRLTVL.

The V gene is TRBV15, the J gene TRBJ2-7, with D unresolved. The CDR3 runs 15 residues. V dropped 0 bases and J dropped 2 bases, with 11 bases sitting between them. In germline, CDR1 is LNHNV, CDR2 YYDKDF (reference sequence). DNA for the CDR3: TGTGCCACCAGCAGAGATCGAGACCTAACCTACGAGCAGTACTTC. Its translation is CATSRDRDLTYEQYF.

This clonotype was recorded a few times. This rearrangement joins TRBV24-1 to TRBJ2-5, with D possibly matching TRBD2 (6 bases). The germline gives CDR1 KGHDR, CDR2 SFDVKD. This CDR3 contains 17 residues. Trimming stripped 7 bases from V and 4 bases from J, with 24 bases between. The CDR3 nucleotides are TGTGCCACCAGAAAGTACCCGGAGGGGTCCAACGGAGAGACCCAGTACTTC. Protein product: CATRKYPEGSNGETQYF.

CDR3 sequence reads: CASSLIPGGEQFF. In DNA, the CDR3 is TGTGCCAGCAGCCTAATACCCGGCGGTGAGCAGTTCTTC. The chain is built from TRBV7-3 and TRBJ2-1; no firm D call. The CDR3 is 13 amino acids. Germline CDR1 is SGHTA and CDR2 is FQGTGA. The V and J ends lost 5 bases and 9 bases respectively, with 14 bases between them.